Listed below are T cell receptor beta chains from one sample, sequenced in a study of blood T cell repertoires in COVID-19. Here immunoSEQ multiplex PCR was the method, and the copy in TCRdb shows in-frame clones only, minus some. This sample has roughly 71,000 clones, with about 80% found just once. The sample comprised peripheral blood. These receptors originate from a man in his 70s who had recovered from COVID-19. The CDR3 runs from the conserved cysteine through the conserved F or W. D genes are given only for firm matches. Some rows have no size entry. The others give once, few or many, or a class for an expanded clone.

cdr3_aa | cdr3_nt | v_call | clone_size | d_call | j_call
CASSDVSLLHF | TGTGCCAGCAGTGATGTAAGCCTCCTCCACTTT | TRBV2 | few | . | TRBJ1-6
CASSIGQGITPLHF | TGTGCCAGCAGTATTGGACAGGGGATCACACCCCTCCACTTT | TRBV27 | . | TRBD1 | TRBJ1-6
CASSLGEDQPQHF | TGCGCCAGCAGCCTAGGAGAGGATCAGCCCCAGCATTTT | TRBV4-3 | once | . | TRBJ1-5
CASSRSRQGGNTIYF | TGTGCCAGCAGCCGATCGCGACAGGGCGGAAACACCATATATTTT | TRBV7-6 | . | TRBD1 | TRBJ1-3
CASSYSYEQYF | TGTGCCAGCAGTTACAGCTACGAGCAGTACTTC | TRBV2 | . | . | TRBJ2-7
CASVGRRQPNTEAFF | TGTGCTAGTGTTGGCAGGCGACAACCCAACACTGAAGCTTTCTTT | TRBV12-5 | . | . | TRBJ1-1
CASSGVDSGTIYNEQFF | TGTGCCAGCAGTGGGGTAGATAGCGGGACTATCTACAATGAGCAGTTCTTC | TRBV2 | . | TRBD2 | TRBJ2-1
CASSLLAGGLNEQFF | TGTGCCAGCAGCCTCCTAGCGGGGGGGCTCAATGAGCAGTTCTTC | TRBV7-9 | . | TRBD2 | TRBJ2-1
CASHQGNYGYTF | TGTGCCAGCCACCAGGGGAACTATGGCTACACCTTC | TRBV28 | . | . | TRBJ1-2
CASSIDQDFDRRNTEAFF | TGTGCCAGTAGTATAGATCAGGATTTCGACAGGCGGAACACTGAAGCTTTCTTT | TRBV19 | . | . | TRBJ1-1
CASSSGRQGATYNSPLHF | TGTGCCAGCAGTTCGGGTAGACAGGGGGCGACCTATAATTCACCCCTCCACTTT | TRBV6-2/TRBV6-3 | once | TRBD1 | TRBJ1-6
CASSYSGEDEQYF | TGTGCCAGCAGTTACTCGGGCGAAGACGAGCAGTACTTC | TRBV6-5 | once | . | TRBJ2-7
CASSAEVSQPTDTQYF | TGTGCCAGCAGTGCCGAGGTTTCGCAACCCACAGATACGCAGTATTTT | TRBV28 | . | . | TRBJ2-3
CATSSYSGEVTDTQYF | TGTGCCACCAGTTCTTATAGCGGGGAGGTCACAGATACGCAGTATTTT | TRBV24-1 | . | TRBD2 | TRBJ2-3
CASSILIPGLAGGQETQYF | TGTGCCAGTAGTATACTCATACCGGGACTAGCGGGAGGCCAAGAGACCCAGTACTTC | TRBV19 | . | TRBD2 | TRBJ2-5
CASSQVSEGNTEAFF | TGCGCCAGCAGCCAAGTCTCTGAGGGGAACACTGAAGCTTTCTTT | TRBV4-3 | . | . | TRBJ1-1
CASGRGDVRGYEQYF | TGTGCCAGCGGCAGGGGGGACGTACGTGGCTACGAGCAGTACTTC | TRBV28 | . | . | TRBJ2-7
CAWGTGNTGELFF | TGTGCCTGGGGGACAGGGAACACCGGGGAGCTGTTTTTT | TRBV30 | . | TRBD1 | TRBJ2-2
CASSPRGQGALNEQFF | TGTGCCAGCTCACCAAGGGGACAGGGGGCCTTAAATGAGCAGTTCTTC | TRBV18 | . | TRBD1 | TRBJ2-1
CASSLGSHNEQFF | TGCGCCAGCAGCCTCGGGTCTCACAATGAGCAGTTCTTC | TRBV5-1 | . | . | TRBJ2-1
CASSQDRTSLTGELFF | TGTGCCAGCAGCCAAGACAGGACTAGCCTCACCGGGGAGCTGTTTTTT | TRBV14 | . | TRBD2 | TRBJ2-2
CASSVSEKHYGYTF | TGTGCCAGCAGCGTGTCGGAGAAACACTATGGCTACACCTTC | TRBV9 | . | . | TRBJ1-2
CSVGTGGPYGYTF | TGCAGCGTTGGAACAGGGGGGCCGTATGGCTACACCTTC | TRBV29-1 | . | TRBD1 | TRBJ1-2
CASRQGAANYGYTF | TGTGCCAGCAGACAGGGGGCAGCTAACTATGGCTACACCTTC | TRBV27 | . | TRBD1 | TRBJ1-2
CASSLAGQGNEQYF | TGTGCCAGCAGCCTGGCGGGACAGGGTAACGAGCAGTACTTC | TRBV5-5 | . | TRBD1 | TRBJ2-7
CSVEAGIRTDTQYF | TGCAGCGTTGAAGCGGGGATACGCACAGATACGCAGTATTTT | TRBV29-1 | . | . | TRBJ2-3
CASRSPGGGGLEQYF | TGTGCCAGCCGTTCCCCCGGGGGAGGGGGGCTCGAGCAGTACTTC | TRBV28 | once | . | TRBJ2-7
CASSDQGQGSPGELFF | TGCGCCAGCAGTGACCAGGGACAGGGCTCCCCCGGGGAGCTGTTTTTT | TRBV10-1 | . | TRBD1 | TRBJ2-2
CASSQGDRGEAFF | TGTGCCAGCAGCCAAGGGGACAGGGGAGAAGCTTTCTTT | TRBV3-1/TRBV3-2 | . | TRBD1 | TRBJ1-1
CASRGTSGRQETQYF | TGTGCCAGCAGGGGGACTAGCGGACGGCAAGAGACCCAGTACTTC | TRBV6-5 | . | TRBD2 | TRBJ2-5
CASSASGTGFTEQYF | TGTGCCAGCAGCGCCTCCGGGACAGGGTTCACCGAGCAGTACTTC | TRBV9 | . | TRBD1 | TRBJ2-7
CASRWGQDYGYTF | TGTGCCAGCAGGTGGGGACAGGACTATGGCTACACCTTC | TRBV7-2 | . | TRBD1 | TRBJ1-2
CASSDGTSGGTQYF | TGTGCCAGCAGCGATGGGACTAGCGGGGGGACCCAGTACTTC | TRBV3-1/TRBV3-2 | . | TRBD2 | TRBJ2-5
CASSNRDTLDNTIYF | TGTGCCAGCAGTAATAGGGACACTTTGGACAACACCATATATTTT | TRBV6-5 | . | . | TRBJ1-3
CATSRGGSTNEKLFF | TGTGCCACCAGCAGGGGGGGGTCAACTAATGAAAAACTGTTTTTT | TRBV15 | . | . | TRBJ1-4